The clone carrying this TCR beta chain was observed a handful of times. CDR1 MNHEY and CDR2 SMNVEV come from the germline V gene (reference sequence). The CDR3 has 15 residues. After removal of 5 bases from V and 3 bases from J, the junction contained 8 bases not matched to a gene. This sample is part of a study of T-cell reconstitution after alpha-beta-depleted transplantation in children. The authors prepared the TCRbeta library with unique molecular identifiers. TCRdb reprocessed the PCR reads with MiXCR, giving one entry per CDR3 protein. The sample has approximately 220,000 distinct CDR3 sequences, roughly a sixth seen once.

This material consisted of PBMCs, mostly from graft donor cells, taken 360 days after TCRalphabeta/CD19-depleted stem cell transplant. This receptor was identified in a male patient aged 2 to 9 who had a stem cell transplant for acute lymphoblastic leukemia, so the T cells may come from the graft donor. The chain links TRBV27 to TRBJ2-7; 9 bases agree with TRBD2. Here the CDR3 DNA reads TGTGCCAGCAGTCCCCACGCGGGGGGGGGCTACGAGCAGTACTTC. Translation gives CASSPHAGGGYEQYF.